A single sample is the source of the 9 T cell receptor beta chains below, sequenced in a study of shared clonotypes between healthy human individuals. The method was immunoSEQ multiplex PCR; TCRdb's version includes in-frame clones alone and lacks a portion of them. The table has roughly 1 million clones, more than 75% seen once. What was sequenced was memory CD4+ T cells from PBMCs. Described subset: CD45RA-negative fraction. The receptors come from a man aged 18 to 35 in good health. Some clones in this sample may be carry-over from other donors' samples.

This clone appeared once. V is TRBV28 and J is TRBJ1-1, with D uncertain. V gave up 7 bases and J gave up 0 bases, with 9 bases separating them. Germline CDR1 is MDHEN and CDR2 is SYDVKM. The CDR3 sequence is 13 residues long. This chain's CDR3 is CASTQNLNTEAFF. The CDR3 nucleotides are TGTGCCAGCACCCAGAACTTGAACACTGAAGCTTTCTTT.

A word on this clone: Other DNA sequences in the sample encode the same CDR3. V gene TRBV5-1 combines with J gene TRBJ2-7; D is unresolved. This CDR3 spans 11 amino acids. Germline lookup yields CDR1 SGHRS and CDR2 YFSETQ. V dropped 3 bases and J dropped 4 bases, with 5 bases sitting between them. The CDR3 sequence is CASSSQYEQYF. The CDR3 nucleotides are TGCGCCAGCAGCTCACAGTACGAGCAGTACTTC. Full variable domain (missing parts from reference TRBV5-1 and TRBJ2-7): KAGVTQTPRYLIKTRGQQVTLSCSPISGHRSVSWYQQTPGQGLQFLFEYFSETQRNKGNFPGRFSGRQFSNSRSEMNVSTLELGDSALYLCASSSQYEQYFGPGTRLTVT.

This clone came up once. The chain recombines TRBV11-2 with TRBJ2-7; 9 bases fit TRBD1. Germline-derived CDR1 and CDR2 are SGHAT and FQNNGV. The CDR3 spans 14 residues. J lost 4 bases, V lost 4 bases, and 5 bases had no gene match. CDR3 loop: CASSSNRGRYEQYF. In nucleotides, the CDR3 is TGTGCCAGCAGCTCGAACAGGGGGCGGTACGAGCAGTACTTC.

The chain employs TRBV5-4 and TRBJ2-1, with 8 bases identical to TRBD2. Germline CDR1 reads SGHNT; CDR2 reads YYREEE (reference sequence). Losses at the gene ends were 4 bases for V and 6 bases for J; bases not matched to a gene: 9. CDR3 length: 15 amino acids. Here the CDR3 DNA reads TGTGCCAGCAGCCCCGGGACTAGAGGGGGCAATGAGCAGTTCTTC. Residues: CASSPGTRGGNEQFF.

The rearrangement uses TRBV28 and TRBJ2-5, with D perhaps matching TRBD2 (6 bases). TRBJ2-7 explains the end of the DNA better; the J call may be wrong. Germline V gene lookup returns CDR1 MDHEN and CDR2 SYDVKM. The CDR3 extends over 15 amino acids. The chain's CDR3 is CASSDPGRGTYEQYF. DNA of the CDR3: TGTGCCAGCAGTGACCCGGGACGGGGGACCTACGAGCAGTACTTC.

This chain links TRBV29-1 with TRBJ2-1; 10 bases fit TRBD2. Germline V gene sequence: CDR1 SQVTM, CDR2 ANQGSEA. J lost 5 bases, V lost 0 bases, and 4 bases had no gene match. The CDR3 sequence is 15 residues long. The CDR3 reads CSVEEPGLANNEQFF. The DNA for the CDR3 is TGCAGCGTTGAAGAGCCGGGACTAGCGAACAATGAGCAGTTCTTC.

The chain recombines TRBV19 with TRBJ2-2; D tentatively fits TRBD1 or TRBD2 (6 bases each). The V end was cut by 1 base, the J end by 5 bases, with 11 bases between. The germline V gene encodes CDR1 LNHDA and CDR2 SQIVND (reference sequence). The CDR3 spans 15 residues. The CDR3 loop is CASSIAGAGTGELFF. As DNA, the CDR3 is TGTGCCAGTAGTATAGCAGGGGCGGGAACCGGGGAGCTGTTTTTT.

This clone was counted only a few times. The chain links TRBV5-1 to TRBJ2-2, with D possibly being TRBD2 (5 bases). V was clipped by 4 bases and J by 5 bases, with 12 bases between them. Germline CDR1 and CDR2: SGHRS and YFSETQ. The CDR3 spans 14 residues. As DNA, the CDR3 is TGCGCCAGCAGCGGGCTAGCAGTAACCGGGGAGCTGTTTTTT. Its protein product is CASSGLAVTGELFF.

The chain uses TRBV9 and TRBJ1-1; D possibly corresponds to TRBD1 (5 bases). V was pared by 4 bases and J by 1 base, with 11 bases between. Germline V gene sequence: CDR1 SGDLS, CDR2 YYNGEE. The CDR3 has 14 amino acids. CDR3 sequence reads: CASSPREGNTEAFF. CDR3 DNA sequence: TGTGCCAGCAGCCCCAGGGAGGGGAACACTGAAGCTTTCTTT.